A single TCR beta chain is shown here with its context. Its specificity is not known. The data were obtained in a study of Ad26.COV2.S vaccination and SARS-CoV-2 variants. Study context: Participants got Ad26.COV2.S intramuscularly, once or twice 56 days apart. The study, taken as a whole, reports: Reported findings describe substantial breadth in spike-specific CD8+ and CD4+ T cell responses following vaccination.

The CDR3 spans 15 residues. The germline CDR1 and CDR2 sequences are GTSNPN and SVGIG (reference sequence). Deletions cut 3 bases from V and 3 bases from J, with 17 bases between. Treatment reported: some 19 received Ad26.COV2.S at low or high dose, single or two shots; 5 received placebo; per-sample allocation not given. Collection of the samples took place on day 63 after the first injection of vaccine or placebo. As its vector, the vaccine had Ad26, which expressed Wuhan-strain SARS-CoV-2 spike. Sequencing used immunoSEQ multiplex PCR; TCRdb keeps in-frame clones, though not all of them. Here the sample spans some 300,000 clones, 85% to 90% being singletons.

The input for sequencing was peripheral blood, taken in a trial of Ad26.COV2.S vaccine versus placebo. V is TRBV30 and J is TRBJ1-1; no reliable D call. The origin of this receptor is a person between 18 and 65 years old who received the Ad26.COV2.S COVID-19 vaccine or a placebo. The DNA for the CDR3 is TGTGCCTGGAGCACCCAGAGGGTCCCGTACACTGAAGCTTTCTTT. Residues: CAWSTQRVPYTEAFF.